The next 12 T cell receptor beta chains were all read from a single sample in a study of Tregs in tolerant kidney transplant recipients. Sequencing used immunoSEQ multiplex PCR; TCRdb keeps in-frame clones, though not all of them. The repertoire holds about 88,000 clones, with just over 90% as singletons. The specimen sequenced was CD8+ T cells from blood. The source of these receptors is a human donor in good health.

V and J are TRBV9 and TRBJ1-2; a weak D match, TRBD1 (5 bases). V was shortened by 0 bases and J by 8 bases, with 17 bases between the two germline ends. Germline V gives CDR1 SGDLS, CDR2 YYNGEE. The CDR3 is made up of 15 amino acids. The CDR3 region has the DNA TGTGCCAGCAGCGTAGTGGCAGGGCATCGTTCCGGCTACACCTTC. It is translated as CASSVVAGHRSGYTF.

CDR3 nucleotide sequence: TGCGCCAGCAGCCCGGGACTAGCGGGGGCGGCAGATACGCAGTATTTT. This sequence encodes CASSPGLAGAADTQYF. The genes are TRBV5-1 and TRBJ2-3; 14 bases match TRBD2. CDR1 is SGHRS, CDR2 YFSETQ, per germline. CDR3 length: 16 amino acids. V gave up 4 bases and J gave up 4 bases; unmatched junction bases: 5. The full variable domain, completed using reference TRBV5-1 and TRBJ2-3, is KAGVTQTPRYLIKTRGQQVTLSCSPISGHRSVSWYQQTPGQGLQFLFEYFSETQRNKGNFPGRFSGRQFSNSRSEMNVSTLELGDSALYLCASSPGLAGAADTQYFGPGTRLTVL.

This chain uses TRBV19 with TRBJ2-1; no reliable D call. Trimming took off 5 bases at V and 6 bases at J, with 11 bases between the two ends. Germline V gene lookup returns CDR1 LNHDA and CDR2 SQIVND (reference sequence). CDR3 size: 13 residues. The CDR3 protein is CASSLTEVNEQFF. The CDR3 nucleotides read TGTGCCAGTAGTTTAACAGAGGTCAATGAGCAGTTCTTC.

V gene TRBV14 combines with J gene TRBJ1-2; D is possibly TRBD1 (5 bases). The CDR3 is made up of 13 amino acids. V gave up 2 bases and J gave up 2 bases, with 6 bases separating them. CDR1 is SGHDN, CDR2 FVKESK, per germline. Written as DNA, the CDR3 is TGTGCCAGCAGCCAACCAGGGAACTATGGCTACACCTTC. Its protein product is CASSQPGNYGYTF.

The chain uses TRBV19 and TRBJ2-1; 11 nucleotides match TRBD2. The CDR3 length is 18 residues. The germline CDR1 and CDR2 sequences are LNHDA and SQIVND (reference sequence). With V trimmed by 3 bases and J by 5 bases, 12 bases remained unmatched. The CDR3 DNA is TGTGCCAGTAGTATTGGGGCTAGCGGGGGGCCGTACGACAATGAGCAGTTCTTC. Translated: CASSIGASGGPYDNEQFF.

The genes are TRBV6-5 and TRBJ2-7; TRBD2 matches at 16 bases. The germline V gene has CDR1 MNHEY and CDR2 SVGAGI. J was trimmed by 4 bases and V by 2 bases; bases with no gene match: 2. The CDR3 is 16 residues long. CDR3 region: CASSYRGLAGGYEQYF. CDR3 coding DNA: TGTGCCAGCAGTTACCGGGGACTAGCGGGGGGGTACGAGCAGTACTTC.

This clone was seen only a few times. This sequence joins TRBV5-6 and TRBJ1-5; no clear D gene. Germline CDR1 is SGHDT and CDR2 is YYEEEE. The CDR3 runs to 15 residues. V shed 0 bases and J shed 1 base, with 8 bases lying between them. The CDR3 DNA sequence: TGTGCCAGCAGCTTGGGAGCGGGGAGCAATCAGCCCCAGCATTTT. This gives the protein CASSLGAGSNQPQHF.

V gene TRBV4-1 combines with J gene TRBJ2-3, with TRBD2 matching over 9 bases. V gave up 4 bases and J gave up 4 bases; unmatched junction bases: 9. The CDR3 is 16 amino acids. Germline CDR1 reads MGHRA; CDR2 reads YSYEKL. The CDR3 region has the DNA TGCGCCAGCAGCCCCGGACTAGCGCCCGTGGCAGATACGCAGTATTTT. This translates into CASSPGLAPVADTQYF.

The rearrangement links TRBV5-1 to TRBJ2-7, with no clear D. CDR3 length: 12 amino acids. Germline V gives CDR1 SGHRS, CDR2 YFSETQ. V lost 0 bases, J lost 3 bases, and 4 bases lay in between. The CDR3 nucleotides are TGCGCCAGCAGCTTGGAAGGCTACGAGCAGTACTTC. Residues: CASSLEGYEQYF.

The rearrangement joins TRBV27 to TRBJ2-1; 11 bases agree with TRBD2. CDR1 MNHEY and CDR2 SMNVEV come from the germline V gene (reference sequence). V lost 6 bases and J lost 7; bases outside the gene matches: 5. CDR3 length: 14 residues. In DNA form, the CDR3 reads TGTGCCAGCAGGGGACTAGCGGATTGGAATGAGCAGTTCTTC. Its protein product is CASRGLADWNEQFF.

The V gene is TRBV6-5, the J gene TRBJ1-2; weak D call: TRBD1 (6 bases). V gave up 0 bases and J gave up 3 bases, with 8 bases separating them. From germline, CDR1 is MNHEY and CDR2 SVGAGI. There are 14 residues in the CDR3. The CDR3 sequence is CASSYSGGDYGYTF. The CDR3 region has the DNA TGTGCCAGCAGTTACTCAGGGGGGGACTATGGCTACACCTTC.

J is TRBJ2-1 and V is TRBV27; weak D call: TRBD1 (7 bases). The CDR3 has 13 amino acids. Trimming shortened V by 3 bases and J by 7 bases, and 10 bases separated the two germline ends. Germline values: CDR1 MNHEY, CDR2 SMNVEV (reference sequence). The CDR3 DNA sequence: TGTGCCAGCAGTTTGGAGGGGGCGAATGAGCAGTTCTTC. Amino acids: CASSLEGANEQFF.